These T cell receptor beta chains were read from a single sample in a study of persistence of HIV-infected CD4 T cells. For these receptors, no antigen is known. The repertoire was sequenced with immunoSEQ multiplex PCR; TCRdb's copy has only in-frame clones and lacks some. The sample holds around 39,000 clones, 89% seen once. The sequencing used CD4+ T cells sorted from PBMCs after 18-hour stimulation, collected from a patient who received antiretroviral therapy. These receptors came from an adult man with HIV who was CMV-seropositive. Both conserved end residues are part of each CDR3.

TRBV24-1	CATSVQGWETQYF
TRBV3-1/TRBV3-2	CASRGRAGTVSEAFF
TRBV4-1	CASSHGAPGTSGIPTLGEQYF
TRBV7-2	CASSLVQGRGELFF
TRBV6-6	CASSPGTRLTSGELFF
TRBV5-1	CASSLVTSGGDTQYF
TRBV19	CASRAGSDSYYGYTF
TRBV10-1	CASSREGTDTQYF
TRBV29-1	CSVGQGSDTQYF
TRBV24-1	CATSPQGARNEQFF
TRBV7-2	CASSLRAPGQGGREQFF
TRBV3-1/TRBV3-2	CASSQRQGKNTEAFF
TRBV4-1	CASSQDLARNGAFF
TRBV7-3	CASSLKWTGRTEAFF